Shown below are 26 T cell receptor beta chains from a single sample sequenced in a study of shared clonotypes between healthy human individuals. Clones were sequenced by immunoSEQ multiplex PCR, and TCRdb holds only the in-frame ones, with some missing. The table shows some 550,000 clones, with approximately 97% occurring only once. The sample was naive CD4+ T cells sorted from blood. The subset is: CD45RA+ positively selected. The receptors were sampled from a woman in her twenties or thirties in good health.

The gene calls are TRBV27 and TRBJ2-1; the D gene is possibly TRBD2 (5 bases). V was clipped by 5 bases and J by 0 bases, with 14 bases between them. CDR3 length equals 16 residues. Germline CDR1 MNHEY, CDR2 SMNVEV (reference sequence). CDR3 coding DNA: TGTGCCAGCAGTAAATCAGGACTTAGCTCCTACAATGAGCAGTTCTTC. Its protein product is CASSKSGLSSYNEQFF.

J is TRBJ1-1 and V is TRBV19; D might be TRBD1 (6 bases). CDR1 LNHDA and CDR2 SQIVND come from the germline V gene (reference sequence). The CDR3 consists of 13 residues. V was clipped by 5 bases and J by 5 bases, with 12 bases between them. CDR3: CASSLGGPTEAFF. CDR3 sequence (DNA): TGTGCCAGTAGTCTAGGGGGACCGACTGAAGCTTTCTTT.

This clone was recorded a few times. The J gene is TRBJ2-6, the V gene TRBV2, with D uncertain. This CDR3 region has 13 residues. Trimming took 6 bases from V and 1 from J, leaving 4 bases between them. Germline V CDR1 and CDR2: SNHLY, FYNNEI. CDR3 in DNA: TGTGCCAGCAGCCAGTCTGGGGCCAACGTCCTGACTTTC. Translation gives CASSQSGANVLTF.

The chain links TRBV18 to TRBJ1-5, with TRBD1 matching 7 bases. This CDR3 comprises 16 residues. The germline CDR1 and CDR2 sequences are KGHSH and LQKENI. The junction had 4 bases not matched to a gene; V was cut back by 2 bases and J by 0 bases. CDR3 nucleotides: TGTGCCAGCTCACCAGCAGGGGGATTTAGCAATCAGCCCCAGCATTTT. It codes for CASSPAGGFSNQPQHF. Based on the CDR3 plus reference TRBV18 and TRBJ1-5, the full variable domain is NAGVMQNPRHLVRRRGQEARLRCSPMKGHSHVYWYRQLPEEGLKFMVYLQKENIIDESGMPKERFSAEFPKEGPSILRIQQVVRGDSAAYFCASSPAGGFSNQPQHFGDGTRLSIL.

The genes are TRBV7-2 and TRBJ2-1; 10 bases map to TRBD2. This CDR3 is 16 amino acids long. J gave up 2 bases and V 1 base, and 2 bases lay outside the gene matches. Germline values: CDR1 SGHTA, CDR2 FQGNSA. CDR3 in amino acids: CASSLDSGGTYNEQFF. Written as DNA, the CDR3 is TGTGCCAGCAGCTTAGATAGCGGGGGGACCTACAATGAGCAGTTCTTC.

The chain couples TRBV10-3 to TRBJ1-5, with a tentative D call TRBD1 (6 bases). Trimming pared 9 bases from V and 5 bases from J, leaving 20 bases between. In germline, CDR1 is ENHRY, CDR2 SYGVKD. This CDR3 is 15 amino acids long. The CDR3: CAIAEADSLDQPQHF. CDR3 bases: TGTGCCATTGCCGAGGCGGACAGTCTTGATCAGCCCCAGCATTTT.

The rearrangement joins TRBV7-8 to TRBJ2-7; 11 positions match TRBD2. V lost 3 bases to trimming and J lost 2 bases; unmatched junction nucleotides: 9. This CDR3 contains 17 residues. Germline CDR1 and CDR2: SGHVS and FQNEAQ. The CDR3 spells CASSLGLAETLAYEQYF. CDR3 nucleotides: TGTGCCAGCAGCTTGGGACTAGCGGAGACATTGGCCTACGAGCAGTACTTC.

V and J are TRBV7-2 and TRBJ2-1; 9 bases map to TRBD1. The length of the CDR3 is 18 residues. V trimming: 1 base; J trimming: 6 bases; junction bases outside the gene matches: 13. Germline V lookup: CDR1 SGHTA, CDR2 FQGNSA. The CDR3 bases are TGTGCCAGCAGCTTAGGGATCGGGAGAGGACAGGGGTTCAATGAGCAGTTCTTC. It translates to CASSLGIGRGQGFNEQFF. Variable domain in full (rest from reference TRBV7-2 and TRBJ2-1): GAGVSQSPSNKVTEKGKDVELRCDPISGHTALYWYRQSLGQGLEFLIYFQGNSAPDKSGLPSDRFSAERTGGSVSTLTIQRTQQEDSAVYLCASSLGIGRGQGFNEQFFGPGTRLTVL.

The chain employs TRBV5-1 and TRBJ2-7; TRBD1 might be the D (5 bases). Germline V gene lookup returns CDR1 SGHRS and CDR2 YFSETQ. V was cut by 3 bases and J by 3 bases, with 10 bases left in between. CDR3 size: 13 residues. The CDR3 DNA follows: TGCGCCAGCAGCTCCAGGGTCAACTACGAGCAGTACTTC. Protein sequence: CASSSRVNYEQYF.

This sequence joins TRBV28 and TRBJ1-1, with D possibly being TRBD1 (5 bases). The length of the CDR3 is 14 residues. From germline, CDR1 is MDHEN and CDR2 SYDVKM. V lost 8 bases to trimming and J lost 1 base, with 14 bases between them. The CDR3 nucleotides are TGTGCCAGCTTTGGGGGGGGTGCGAACACTGAAGCTTTCTTT. This gives the protein CASFGGGANTEAFF.

V and J are TRBV29-1 and TRBJ2-7; 7 bases agree with TRBD1. Germline values: CDR1 SQVTM, CDR2 ANQGSEA. This CDR3 spans 15 amino acids. With V trimmed by 4 bases and J by 1 base, 10 bases remained unmatched. The CDR3 coding sequence is TGCAGCGTTGGGGATGAGACAGGGCTATCCTACGAGCAGTACTTC. It codes for CSVGDETGLSYEQYF.

The chain is built from TRBV28 and TRBJ2-2, with D hard to call. With 3 bases removed from V and 4 bases from J, the gap between germline ends came to 18 bases. This CDR3 contains 17 residues. Germline V lookup: CDR1 MDHEN, CDR2 SYDVKM. The CDR3 DNA reads TGTGCCAGCAGTTTGCCGCAAGGAGTGGGCGGCACCGGGGAGCTGTTTTTT. This codes for CASSLPQGVGGTGELFF.

V usage is TRBV29-1 and J usage is TRBJ2-5; unclear D gene. Germline V gene sequence: CDR1 SQVTM, CDR2 ANQGSEA. The length of the CDR3 is 13 residues. The V end was cut by 5 bases, the J end by 2 bases, with 12 bases between. The CDR3 is CSVLPGVQETQYF. The DNA of the CDR3 is TGCAGCGTTCTACCGGGTGTACAAGAGACCCAGTACTTC.

The chain uses TRBV6-1 and TRBJ2-7; 7 bases match TRBD1. Unmatched junction bases numbered 10, after V lost 3 bases and J lost 2 bases. The germline gives CDR1 MNHNS, CDR2 SASEGT. CDR3 length equals 16 residues. CDR3: CASSERTGRIPYEQYF. The CDR3 nucleotides read TGTGCCAGCAGTGAGAGGACAGGTCGAATTCCCTACGAGCAGTACTTC.

This clone has a single count. The chain couples TRBV28 to TRBJ1-5, with 11 bases aligning to TRBD1. Germline loops: CDR1 MDHEN, CDR2 SYDVKM. The CDR3 is 15 residues long. Trimming at V came to 5 bases and at J to 7 bases, leaving 7 bases not matched to a gene. For the CDR3, the DNA is TGTGCCAGCAGTCAAGGACAGGGGGCGAGGCAGCCCCAGCATTTT. It translates to CASSQGQGARQPQHF.

V is TRBV5-4 and J is TRBJ2-4, with D tentatively TRBD1 or TRBD2 (5 bases each). V shed 4 bases and J shed 5 bases, with 13 bases lying between them. Germline V gene sequence: CDR1 SGHNT, CDR2 YYREEE (reference sequence). The CDR3 contains 14 residues. The CDR3, as DNA: TGTGCCAGCAGCCCCAGGGTGGGGGAAAACATTCAGTACTTC. As protein: CASSPRVGENIQYF.

The chain links TRBV15 to TRBJ2-7, with D possibly matching TRBD2 (6 bases). The V gene's germline CDR1 is LNHNV and CDR2 YYDKDF (reference sequence). V was clipped by 5 bases and J by 2 bases, with 19 bases between them. The CDR3 has 16 residues. The CDR3 coding sequence is TGTGCCACCAGCCCAGGAAGGATGCGGGGCGCCTACGAGCAGTACTTC. Translated, it gives CATSPGRMRGAYEQYF.

The chain links TRBV5-1 to TRBJ2-7; D gene unclear. The CDR3 covers 14 residues. Germline V gene sequence: CDR1 SGHRS, CDR2 YFSETQ. Trimming took off 0 bases at V and 3 bases at J, with 10 bases between the two ends. The CDR3 loop is CASSLGSGVYEQYF. The DNA of the CDR3 is TGCGCCAGCAGCTTGGGTTCAGGAGTCTACGAGCAGTACTTC. Looking up the rest from reference TRBV5-1 and TRBJ2-7 gives the full variable domain: KAGVTQTPRYLIKTRGQQVTLSCSPISGHRSVSWYQQTPGQGLQFLFEYFSETQRNKGNFPGRFSGRQFSNSRSEMNVSTLELGDSALYLCASSLGSGVYEQYFGPGTRLTVT.

The chain employs TRBV15 and TRBJ1-4; TRBD1 matches at 7 bases. CDR1 is LNHNV and CDR2 is YYDKDF in the germline V gene (reference sequence). CDR3 length equals 14 residues. The J segment lost 8 bases and the V segment lost 5 bases, leaving 8 bases of the junction unmatched. The CDR3 protein is CATSLTGSSEKLFF. In DNA, the CDR3 is TGTGCCACCAGCTTGACAGGGAGTAGCGAAAAACTGTTTTTT.

This clone is a singleton in its sample. This rearrangement joins TRBV19 to TRBJ1-5; no clear D gene. Looked up from germline, CDR1 is LNHDA and CDR2 is SQIVND (reference sequence). V was clipped by 5 bases and J by 3 bases, with 14 bases between them. The length of the CDR3 is 15 residues. CDR3 region: CASSLRRLSNQPQHF. In nucleotides, the CDR3 is TGTGCCAGTAGTCTCAGACGGCTCTCCAATCAGCCCCAGCATTTT. The complete variable domain, with remaining parts taken from reference TRBV19 and TRBJ1-5, reads DGGITQSPKYLFRKEGQNVTLSCEQNLNHDAMYWYRQDPGQGLRLIYYSQIVNDFQKGDIAEGYSVSREKKESFPLTVTSAQKNPTAFYLCASSLRRLSNQPQHFGDGTRLSIL.

The J gene is TRBJ2-7, the V gene TRBV5-1; D could derive from TRBD1 or TRBD2 (5 bases each). The CDR3 extends over 15 amino acids. Germline loops: CDR1 SGHRS, CDR2 YFSETQ. V was pared by 0 bases and J by 3 bases, with 13 bases between. In DNA form, the CDR3 reads TGCGCCAGCAGCTTGGGGGGCAGCGGTTACTACGAGCAGTACTTC. Amino acids: CASSLGGSGYYEQYF.

The chain couples TRBV28 to TRBJ1-4, with TRBD1 matching 9 bases. Germline V gene sequence: CDR1 MDHEN, CDR2 SYDVKM. The CDR3 totals 17 residues. J was trimmed by 5 bases and V by 4 bases; bases with no gene match: 11. DNA of the CDR3: TGTGCCAGCAGTTCTAGTCCTTCGGGACAGGGAAATGAAAAACTGTTTTTT. This translates into CASSSSPSGQGNEKLFF.

The CDR3: CASSLGGGSGNTIYF. DNA of the CDR3: TGTGCCAGCAGTTTAGGGGGGGGATCTGGAAACACCATATATTTT. This chain links TRBV27 with TRBJ1-3; TRBD1 is a possible D gene (5 bases). V was pared by 2 bases and J by 1 base, with 9 bases between. The germline CDR1 and CDR2 sequences are MNHEY and SMNVEV (reference sequence). CDR3 length: 15 residues.

This chain connects TRBV5-6 to TRBJ1-2; a possible D gene is TRBD1 (5 bases). V was trimmed by 4 bases and J by 0 bases, leaving 10 bases between them. The germline CDR1 and CDR2 sequences are SGHDT and YYEEEE. CDR3 length equals 14 residues. In DNA, the CDR3 is TGTGCCAGCAGCCGCATGACAGCTAACTATGGCTACACCTTC. Translating gives CASSRMTANYGYTF. Full variable domain (remainder filled in from reference TRBV5-6 and TRBJ1-2): DAGVTQSPTHLIKTRGQQVTLRCSPKSGHDTVSWYQQALGQGPQFIFQYYEEEERQRGNFPDRFSGHQFPNYSSELNVNALLLGDSALYLCASSRMTANYGYTFGSGTRLTVV.

The chain recombines TRBV28 with TRBJ2-1; no reliable D call. The V end lost 3 bases, the J end lost 3 bases, and 12 bases lay between the germline ends. CDR3 size: 15 residues. The germline V gene has CDR1 MDHEN and CDR2 SYDVKM. Written as DNA, the CDR3 is TGTGCCAGCAGTTTGAACCCTCCAAACTACAATGAGCAGTTCTTC. Its protein is CASSLNPPNYNEQFF.

The chain combines TRBV18 with TRBJ2-5, with 7 positions matching TRBD1. V shed 4 bases and J 5 bases; nucleotides not matched to a gene: 10. Germline V CDR1 and CDR2: KGHSH, LQKENI. There are 15 residues in the CDR3. The CDR3 sequence: CASSLLKGAEETQYF. CDR3 in DNA: TGTGCCAGCTCACTGCTGAAGGGGGCGGAGGAGACCCAGTACTTC.